A single sample is the source of the 2 T cell receptor beta chains below, sequenced in a study of blood T cell repertoires in COVID-19. The protocol was immunoSEQ multiplex PCR, while the TCRdb copy is restricted to in-frame clones and leaves out a portion. Found here are around 220,000 clones, more than 70% of them singletons; the top ten hold approximately 2.2%. Material: peripheral blood. These receptors were obtained from a woman in her forties who had recovered from COVID-19.

The chain links TRBV6-5 to TRBJ2-1, with TRBD2 matching 12 bases. The J segment lost 9 bases and the V segment lost 8 bases, leaving 8 bases of the junction unmatched. This CDR3 is built from 14 residues. Germline loops: CDR1 MNHEY, CDR2 SVGAGI. The CDR3 coding sequence is TGTGCCAGCGGCTCTAGCGGGAGGGCCGGTGAGCAGTTCTTC. Its translation: CASGSSGRAGEQFF.

This sequence joins TRBV11-2 and TRBJ2-1; the D gene is possibly TRBD2 (6 bases). CDR1 and CDR2 (germline): SGHAT, FQNNGV. V was pared by 3 bases and J by 0 bases, with 9 bases between. The CDR3 has 15 amino acids. The CDR3 sequence: CASSFSGSSYNEQFF. CDR3 bases: TGTGCCAGCAGCTTTAGCGGCAGCTCCTACAATGAGCAGTTCTTC.